A selection of T cell receptor beta chains follows, all from one sample in a study of T cells in Graves' hyperthyroidism and ophthalmopathy. TCRdb re-called the multiplex PCR reads through MiXCR, storing one row per CDR3 protein. This sample has about 640,000 distinct CDR3 sequences, with more than 12% found just once. Sequencing input: blood. The receptors here all came from a woman aged 45-59 years with Graves' ophthalmopathy. The CDR3 runs from the conserved cysteine through the conserved F or W. The D gene is left open where the match is weak. Clone size appears in some rows only: once, few, many, or a class for an expanded clone.

j_gene: TRBJ1-1
abundance: .
v_gene: TRBV4-1
d_gene: .
CDR3nt: TGCGCCAGCAGCCAAGAAAGAGGCAATGAAGCTTTCTTT
CDR3aa: CASSQERGNEAFF

j_gene: TRBJ2-1
abundance: few
v_gene: TRBV7-9
d_gene: .
CDR3nt: TGTGCCAGCAGCCCCCTAGGGGACTACAATGAGCAGTTCTTC
CDR3aa: CASSPLGDYNEQFF

j_gene: TRBJ2-2
abundance: .
v_gene: TRBV28
d_gene: .
CDR3nt: TGTGCCAGCCGGACACTAAGGGGGTGGAACACCGGGGAGCTGTTTTTT
CDR3aa: CASRTLRGWNTGELFF

j_gene: TRBJ1-1
abundance: many
v_gene: TRBV28
d_gene: .
CDR3nt: TGTGCCAGCAGTTCCGTCCTGGGGACTGAAGCTTTCTTT
CDR3aa: CASSSVLGTEAFF

j_gene: TRBJ1-1
abundance: many
v_gene: TRBV18
d_gene: .
CDR3nt: TGTGCCAGCTCACCCGAGAGAAACACTGAAGCTTTCTTT
CDR3aa: CASSPERNTEAFF

j_gene: TRBJ2-5
abundance: .
v_gene: TRBV3-1
d_gene: TRBD2
CDR3nt: TGTGCCAGCAGCCAAAGAGCGAGGGCGGGAGGAGAGACCCAGTACTTC
CDR3aa: CASSQRARAGGETQYF

j_gene: TRBJ2-3
abundance: many
v_gene: TRBV25-1
d_gene: TRBD1
CDR3nt: TGTGCCAGCAGTCTGAGGACAGGGTTCACAGATACGCAGTATTTT
CDR3aa: CASSLRTGFTDTQYF

j_gene: TRBJ2-2
abundance: few
v_gene: TRBV27
d_gene: .
CDR3nt: TGTGCCAGCAACCAAAGACGTGCGAACACCGGGGAGCTGTTTTTT
CDR3aa: CASNQRRANTGELFF

j_gene: TRBJ2-1
abundance: many
v_gene: TRBV6-2/TRBV6-3
d_gene: TRBD2
CDR3nt: TGTGCCAGCAGTTACGAGGGGACTAGCGGGCTGAGCTCCTACAATGAGCAGTTCTTC
CDR3aa: CASSYEGTSGLSSYNEQFF

j_gene: TRBJ1-6
abundance: many
v_gene: TRBV12-3/TRBV12-4
d_gene: .
CDR3nt: TGTGCCAGCAGTCCTCATAATTCACCCCTCCACTTT
CDR3aa: CASSPHNSPLHF

j_gene: TRBJ1-1
abundance: many
v_gene: TRBV7-9
d_gene: .
CDR3nt: TGTGCCAGCAGCTCTCCCGACGGGAACACTGAAGCTTTCTTT
CDR3aa: CASSSPDGNTEAFF

j_gene: TRBJ2-5
abundance: many
v_gene: TRBV7-8
d_gene: .
CDR3nt: TGTGCCAGCAGGTTGGGCCCCTGGGAGACCCAGTACTTC
CDR3aa: CASRLGPWETQYF

j_gene: TRBJ2-3
abundance: many
v_gene: TRBV5-1
d_gene: .
CDR3nt: TGCGCCAGCAGCTTGGTCTCAGGGGCGACGGAGGATACGCAGTATTTT
CDR3aa: CASSLVSGATEDTQYF

j_gene: TRBJ2-7
abundance: many
v_gene: TRBV5-1
d_gene: .
CDR3nt: TGCGCCAGCAGCTTTTACACAGATCGGGAGCAGTACTTC
CDR3aa: CASSFYTDREQYF

j_gene: TRBJ2-7
abundance: many
v_gene: TRBV27
d_gene: TRBD1
CDR3nt: TGTGCCAGCAAAATTACAGGGGGCGGTTTCGAGCAGTACTTC
CDR3aa: CASKITGGGFEQYF

j_gene: TRBJ2-7
abundance: many
v_gene: TRBV19
d_gene: TRBD1
CDR3nt: TGTGCCAGTAGTATGGGGACAGGGGGATACGAGCAGTACTTC
CDR3aa: CASSMGTGGYEQYF

j_gene: TRBJ2-5
abundance: few
v_gene: TRBV20-1
d_gene: TRBD2
CDR3nt: TGCAGTGCCCCCCCGCTAGGACGTAGCGGGGAGACCCAGTACTTC
CDR3aa: CSAPPLGRSGETQYF

j_gene: TRBJ2-6
abundance: few
v_gene: TRBV12-3/TRBV12-4
d_gene: TRBD1
CDR3nt: TGTGCCAGTTATGGACCGGGACAGGGGAGGTCTGGGGCCAACGTCCTGACTTTC
CDR3aa: CASYGPGQGRSGANVLTF

j_gene: TRBJ2-5
abundance: many
v_gene: TRBV3-1
d_gene: TRBD2
CDR3nt: TGTGCCAGCAGCCAAGACCGATTTCGACTAGCAGAAACCTTGTACCAAGAGACCCAGTACTTC
CDR3aa: CASSQDRFRLAETLYQETQYF

j_gene: TRBJ1-4
abundance: many
v_gene: TRBV28
d_gene: TRBD1
CDR3nt: TGTGCCAGTCTACAGGGGAGTGGGAATGAAAAACTGTTTTTT
CDR3aa: CASLQGSGNEKLFF

j_gene: TRBJ2-5
abundance: many
v_gene: TRBV7-2
d_gene: .
CDR3nt: TGTGCCAGCAGCTTAGACCGCTGGTTGGAGACCCAGTACTTC
CDR3aa: CASSLDRWLETQYF

j_gene: TRBJ2-1
abundance: .
v_gene: TRBV19
d_gene: TRBD2
CDR3nt: TGTGCCAGTACCTACACCGGGACTAGCGGGAGGGCCCATTACAATGAGCAGTTCTTC
CDR3aa: CASTYTGTSGRAHYNEQFF

j_gene: TRBJ1-1
abundance: many
v_gene: TRBV28
d_gene: TRBD1
CDR3nt: TGTGCCAGCAGTCCTGTGACGAGGGGGCGGAACACTGAAGCTTTCTTT
CDR3aa: CASSPVTRGRNTEAFF

j_gene: TRBJ1-2
abundance: few
v_gene: TRBV14
d_gene: TRBD1
CDR3nt: TGTGCCAGCAGCCAGCAGACAGGGTGGACCTATGGCTACACCTTC
CDR3aa: CASSQQTGWTYGYTF

j_gene: TRBJ1-5
abundance: .
v_gene: TRBV20-1
d_gene: .
CDR3nt: TGCAGTGCTAGAGAGGTAGGCGGTGTGACCTTAGGGAGGAATCAGCCCCAGCATTTT
CDR3aa: CSAREVGGVTLGRNQPQHF

j_gene: TRBJ2-7
abundance: .
v_gene: TRBV20-1
d_gene: .
CDR3nt: TGCAGTGCTAGTTCAAGGCGCTTCTACGAGCAGTACTTC
CDR3aa: CSASSRRFYEQYF

j_gene: TRBJ2-1
abundance: many
v_gene: TRBV20-1
d_gene: .
CDR3nt: TGCAGTGGGAGACCGAGAACAGCGAGCTCCTACAATGAGCAGTTCTTC
CDR3aa: CSGRPRTASSYNEQFF

j_gene: TRBJ1-2
abundance: few
v_gene: TRBV24-1
d_gene: .
CDR3nt: TGTGCCACCAGTGACCCCCTCACAGGGCGCGGCTACACCTTC
CDR3aa: CATSDPLTGRGYTF

j_gene: TRBJ1-2
abundance: many
v_gene: TRBV18
d_gene: .
CDR3nt: TGTGCCAGCTCACCTTTGGGACAATTGGGCTACACCTTC
CDR3aa: CASSPLGQLGYTF

j_gene: TRBJ2-1
abundance: many
v_gene: TRBV5-1
d_gene: .
CDR3nt: TGCGCCAGCAGCTCTTCGGGAGCGGGCCTTAATGAGCAGTTCTTC
CDR3aa: CASSSSGAGLNEQFF

j_gene: TRBJ2-1
abundance: .
v_gene: TRBV19
d_gene: .
CDR3nt: TGTGCCAGTAAGAGACAAGGGAATTCCAATGAGCAGTTCTTC
CDR3aa: CASKRQGNSNEQFF

j_gene: TRBJ1-3
abundance: .
v_gene: TRBV28
d_gene: TRBD1
CDR3nt: TGTGCCAGCAGCGGACAGGGGGCCCTACTCCCATATTTT
CDR3aa: CASSGQGALLPYF

j_gene: TRBJ2-5
abundance: .
v_gene: TRBV29-1
d_gene: TRBD2
CDR3nt: TGCAGCGTTGAGGCTCGCGGGAGGGCCGTCGTGAAGACCCAGTACTTC
CDR3aa: CSVEARGRAVVKTQYF

j_gene: TRBJ2-7
abundance: many
v_gene: TRBV20-1
d_gene: TRBD1
CDR3nt: TGCAGTGCTAGAAGGACAGGTTTTCGCGAGCAGTACTTC
CDR3aa: CSARRTGFREQYF

j_gene: TRBJ2-3
abundance: .
v_gene: TRBV6-6
d_gene: .
CDR3nt: TGTGCCAGCAGTTACCCGGGACGACAGTCAGATACGCAGTATTTT
CDR3aa: CASSYPGRQSDTQYF

j_gene: TRBJ2-2
abundance: few
v_gene: TRBV29-1
d_gene: .
CDR3nt: TGCAGCGTTAAAGGGTTGGCGAACACCGGGGAGCTGTTTTTT
CDR3aa: CSVKGLANTGELFF

j_gene: TRBJ2-7
abundance: many
v_gene: TRBV6-1
d_gene: .
CDR3nt: TGTGCCAGCAGTCGACGGACAAGGAGCGAGCAGTACTTC
CDR3aa: CASSRRTRSEQYF

j_gene: TRBJ2-5
abundance: many
v_gene: TRBV5-1
d_gene: .
CDR3nt: TGCGCCAGCAGCTTGATCGGACACCAAGAGACCCAGTACTTC
CDR3aa: CASSLIGHQETQYF

j_gene: TRBJ2-7
abundance: few
v_gene: TRBV6-5
d_gene: TRBD2
CDR3nt: TGTGCCAGCAGTTACTCGCCGGGAGGGCCGGTCGGCGAGCAGTACTTC
CDR3aa: CASSYSPGGPVGEQYF

j_gene: TRBJ2-3
abundance: few
v_gene: TRBV27
d_gene: .
CDR3nt: TGTGCCAGCAGTTTATCTTCAGGGGTGGCAGATACGCAGTATTTT
CDR3aa: CASSLSSGVADTQYF

j_gene: TRBJ2-3
abundance: many
v_gene: TRBV6-2/TRBV6-3
d_gene: TRBD2
CDR3nt: TGTGCCAGCAGTTACGGACTAGGGGAACGCACAGATACGCAGTATTTT
CDR3aa: CASSYGLGERTDTQYF

j_gene: TRBJ2-7
abundance: many
v_gene: TRBV19
d_gene: TRBD2
CDR3nt: TGTGCCAGTAGTAGGAGGGTTGGTCTAGCGGGCGCCTCCTACGAGCAGTACTTC
CDR3aa: CASSRRVGLAGASYEQYF

j_gene: TRBJ1-1
abundance: few
v_gene: TRBV28
d_gene: .
CDR3nt: TGTGCCCAACCTTTGGGAGAAGCTTTCTTT
CDR3aa: CAQPLGEAFF

j_gene: TRBJ1-2
abundance: .
v_gene: TRBV4-1
d_gene: TRBD1
CDR3nt: TGCGCCAGCAGCCAAGATCCAGGGGGCGGCTACACCTTC
CDR3aa: CASSQDPGGGYTF

j_gene: TRBJ2-1
abundance: .
v_gene: TRBV29-1
d_gene: .
CDR3nt: TGCAGCGTTGAAGCCCCCGGGACACCGTACAATGAGCAGTTCTTC
CDR3aa: CSVEAPGTPYNEQFF

j_gene: TRBJ1-5
abundance: .
v_gene: TRBV15
d_gene: .
CDR3nt: TGTGCCACCAGCAGAGATCAAGGGGGAGGAAATCAGCCCCAGCATTTT
CDR3aa: CATSRDQGGGNQPQHF

j_gene: TRBJ1-4
abundance: .
v_gene: TRBV6-2/TRBV6-3
d_gene: .
CDR3nt: TGTGCCAGCAGCTCGGACGGGGGTTGGCTACACGAAAAACTGTTTTTT
CDR3aa: CASSSDGGWLHEKLFF

j_gene: TRBJ2-1
abundance: many
v_gene: TRBV28
d_gene: TRBD2
CDR3nt: TGTGCCAGCAGTTTACGGAGCGGGAGTGAAGGCAATGAGCAGTTCTTC
CDR3aa: CASSLRSGSEGNEQFF

j_gene: TRBJ2-6
abundance: .
v_gene: TRBV5-8
d_gene: .
CDR3nt: TGTGCCAGCAGCTTAGGACTACAGGGGCTAGCTGGGGCCAACGTCCTGACTTTC
CDR3aa: CASSLGLQGLAGANVLTF

j_gene: TRBJ1-1
abundance: few
v_gene: TRBV28
d_gene: .
CDR3nt: TGTGCCAGCAGTTTCCCCCTGAACACTGAAGCTTTCTTT
CDR3aa: CASSFPLNTEAFF

j_gene: TRBJ2-7
abundance: many
v_gene: TRBV9
d_gene: TRBD1
CDR3nt: TGTGCCAGCAGCGTAGCTTCGGGACAGGGATCCTACGAGCAGTACTTC
CDR3aa: CASSVASGQGSYEQYF